A single sample gave rise to the 21 T cell receptor beta chains below, sequenced in a study of OX40 agonist ivuxolimab in advanced cancers. Assay: immunoSEQ multiplex PCR; the TCRdb copy retains only in-frame clones and omits some. The repertoire holds about 20,000 clones, with about 93% as singletons. Source: CD4+ or CD8+ T cells sorted from blood, taken in a trial of the OX40 agonist ivuxolimab. These receptors were taken from an adult with an advanced solid tumor such as melanoma, head and neck, liver or kidney cancer.

V is TRBV5-1 and J is TRBJ1-1; D remains ambiguous. Germline V gene lookup returns CDR1 SGHRS and CDR2 YFSETQ. The CDR3 sequence is 14 residues long. V lost 4 bases and J 6 bases, leaving 16 bases between the germline ends. Written as DNA, the CDR3 is TGCGCCAGCAGCGAGACAACGTCAACCGCTGAAGCTTTCTTT. Residues: CASSETTSTAEAFF.

The V call is TRBV7-9, the J call TRBJ2-7; 7 nucleotides align to TRBD1. The CDR3 totals 16 residues. Unmatched junction bases numbered 7, after V lost 1 base and J lost 1 base. Germline loops: CDR1 SEHNR, CDR2 FQNEAQ (reference sequence). The CDR3 DNA is TGTGCCAGCAGCTTAGAAGGTCAGGGGGAATCCTACGAGCAGTACTTC. Residues: CASSLEGQGESYEQYF.

The chain employs TRBV6-5 and TRBJ2-2, with 9 bases lining up with TRBD2. V was clipped by 3 bases and J by 1 base; unmatched bases: 3. The CDR3 sequence is 16 residues long. Germline V lookup: CDR1 MNHEY, CDR2 SVGAGI. The CDR3 sequence is CASSYSAGGNTGELFF. The CDR3 DNA follows: TGTGCCAGCAGTTATTCAGCGGGGGGGAACACCGGGGAGCTGTTTTTT.

Concerning this clone: Different DNA sequences within this sample yield the same CDR3. The V and J genes are TRBV6-5 and TRBJ2-7, with D uncertain. V was shortened by 0 bases and J by 2 bases, with 5 bases between the two germline ends. Germline V gives CDR1 MNHEY, CDR2 SVGAGI. The CDR3 contains 13 residues. The CDR3: CASSYSRTYEQYF. CDR3 nucleotides: TGTGCCAGCAGTTACTCCCGTACCTACGAGCAGTACTTC.

J is TRBJ2-7 and V is TRBV7-9; no firm D call. The CDR3 is made up of 17 amino acids. Germline lookup yields CDR1 SEHNR and CDR2 FQNEAQ (reference sequence). Trimming pared 5 bases from V and 4 bases from J, leaving 24 bases between. The CDR3 loop is CASSPADPAGGAYEQYF. The CDR3 coding sequence is TGTGCCAGCAGCCCCGCGGACCCGGCCGGCGGCGCTTACGAGCAGTACTTC.

This chain joins TRBV5-6 and TRBJ2-2; D remains unclear. Per germline, CDR1 SGHDT and CDR2 YYEEEE. Trimming left V 4 bases short and J 3 bases short, with 7 bases between. The CDR3 is 13 residues long. The CDR3 protein is CASSARYTGELFF. CDR3 sequence (DNA): TGTGCCAGCAGCGCTCGATACACCGGGGAGCTGTTTTTT.

V is TRBV6-5 and J is TRBJ2-2; perhaps TRBD1 as D (5 bases). The CDR3 runs 16 residues. V shed 4 bases and J shed 1 base, with 13 bases lying between them. Germline CDR1 MNHEY, CDR2 SVGAGI. The DNA of the CDR3 is TGTGCCAGCAGTTCCTACGACAGACTGAACACCGGGGAGCTGTTTTTT. It codes for CASSSYDRLNTGELFF.

The chain is built from TRBV5-1 and TRBJ2-7; no firm D call. This CDR3 is built from 13 residues. V was shortened by 4 bases and J by 0 bases, with 8 bases between the two germline ends. Germline CDR1 reads SGHRS; CDR2 reads YFSETQ. The CDR3 nucleotides are TGCGCCAGCAGCCCCGCGCCCTCCTACGAGCAGTACTTC. Protein: CASSPAPSYEQYF.

This sequence joins TRBV5-5 and TRBJ1-2; unclear D gene. Germline lookup yields CDR1 SGHKS and CDR2 YYEKEE (reference sequence). Trimming pared 1 base from V and 2 bases from J, leaving 12 bases between. The CDR3 extends over 15 amino acids. CDR3 loop: CASSLYPGSNYGYTF. The CDR3 nucleotides read TGTGCCAGCAGCTTGTATCCGGGCTCCAACTATGGCTACACCTTC.

The chain combines TRBV10-3 with TRBJ1-5; no clear D. V lost 2 bases and J 2 bases, leaving 10 bases between the germline ends. From germline, CDR1 is ENHRY and CDR2 SYGVKD. The CDR3 has 15 amino acids. Here the CDR3 DNA reads TGTGCCATCAGTGAGGAAGGGCTGGGCAATCAGCCCCAGCATTTT. It yields the protein CAISEEGLGNQPQHF.

The chain joins TRBV19 to TRBJ1-3, with D tentatively TRBD1 (5 bases). Trimming removed 8 bases at V and 0 bases at J, with 14 bases between. CDR1 is LNHDA, CDR2 SQIVND, per germline (reference sequence). This CDR3 is 15 amino acids long. The CDR3 loop reads CASWDGRPSGNTIYF. The CDR3 DNA reads as TGTGCCAGTTGGGACGGCAGACCCTCTGGAAACACCATATATTTT.

CDR3 bases: TGTGCCAGCAGTAGCGGGGGGGCAATATGGTACAATGAGCAGTTCTTC. Translation: CASSSGGAIWYNEQFF. The V call is TRBV27, the J call TRBJ2-1, with 10 bases identical to TRBD2. Germline CDR1 reads MNHEY; CDR2 reads SMNVEV (reference sequence). J was trimmed by 4 bases and V by 5 bases; bases with no gene match: 8. The CDR3 runs to 16 residues.

The CDR3, as DNA: TGTGCCAGCAGCTTAGCGTACAGGGAAGAGACCCAGTACTTC. This translates into CASSLAYREETQYF. This rearrangement joins TRBV7-9 to TRBJ2-5, with TRBD1 as a possible D gene (6 bases). Per germline, CDR1 SEHNR and CDR2 FQNEAQ (reference sequence). CDR3 length equals 14 residues. V was clipped by 0 bases and J by 3 bases, with 8 bases between them.

The V call is TRBV27, the J call TRBJ1-2; D may be TRBD1 (5 bases). This CDR3 comprises 17 residues. Trimming cost V 0 bases and J 2 bases, with 16 bases left between them. Germline assignment: CDR1 MNHEY and CDR2 SMNVEV (reference sequence). Written as DNA, the CDR3 is TGTGCCAGCAGTTTATCGAAGGGCGGCAGGGCGAACTATGGCTACACCTTC. This encodes CASSLSKGGRANYGYTF.

This chain links TRBV4-1 with TRBJ2-1; TRBD2 matches 7 bases. V dropped 1 base and J dropped 6; count of bases not matched to a gene: 3. Germline V gene sequence: CDR1 MGHRA, CDR2 YSYEKL. The CDR3 covers 14 residues. The CDR3 nucleotides are TGCGCCAGCAGCCAAGCCGGGGAGGGCAATGAGCAGTTCTTC. It codes for CASSQAGEGNEQFF.

This sequence joins TRBV6-5 and TRBJ2-5; a possible D gene is TRBD2 (5 bases). Germline-derived CDR1 and CDR2 are MNHEY and SVGAGI. V dropped 6 bases and J dropped 5 bases, with 10 bases sitting between them. The CDR3 length is 12 residues. The CDR3: CASREGTETQYF. DNA for the CDR3: TGTGCCAGCAGAGAGGGAACCGAGACCCAGTACTTC.

This chain joins TRBV11-2 and TRBJ2-3; 10 bases are shared with TRBD2. Trimming cost V 2 bases and J 3 bases; bases outside gene matches: 8. The germline V gene encodes CDR1 SGHAT and CDR2 FQNNGV. This CDR3 comprises 17 residues. The CDR3 here is CASSLYQRGGLTDTQYF. The CDR3 coding sequence is TGTGCCAGCAGCTTATACCAGCGGGGGGGCCTGACAGATACGCAGTATTTT.

The rearrangement links TRBV5-5 to TRBJ1-1; TRBD1 might be the D (5 bases). The germline CDR1 and CDR2 sequences are SGHKS and YYEKEE (reference sequence). The CDR3 covers 14 residues. Deletions cut 4 bases from V and 0 bases from J, with 10 bases between. DNA of the CDR3: TGTGCCAGCAGCACGGGGGGGTTGAACACTGAAGCTTTCTTT. The encoded protein is CASSTGGLNTEAFF. The full variable domain, completed using reference TRBV5-5 and TRBJ1-1, is DAGVTQSPTHLIKTRGQQVTLRCSPISGHKSVSWYQQVLGQGPQFIFQYYEKEERGRGNFPDRFSARQFPNYSSELNVNALLLGDSALYLCASSTGGLNTEAFFGQGTRLTVV.

The V call is TRBV30, the J call TRBJ2-7, with no clear D. V was clipped by 1 base and J by 4 bases, with 5 bases between them. In germline, CDR1 is GTSNPN, CDR2 SVGIG (reference sequence). This CDR3 has 11 amino acids. In DNA form, the CDR3 reads TGTGCCTGGAGTGAAGTTTACGAGCAGTACTTC. Translating it yields CAWSEVYEQYF.

The rearrangement joins TRBV7-8 to TRBJ1-5; 9 bases agree with TRBD1. Looked up from germline, CDR1 is SGHVS and CDR2 is FQNEAQ. V dropped 4 bases and J dropped 6; count of bases not matched to a gene: 4. The CDR3 length is 14 residues. The DNA for the CDR3 is TGTGCCAGCAGCTCGGGACAGGGAGCTCAGCCCCAGCATTTT. Protein product: CASSSGQGAQPQHF.

The chain has TRBV10-2 and TRBJ2-7, with TRBD1 as a possible D gene (5 bases). V gave up 2 bases and J gave up 0 bases, with 8 bases separating them. The CDR3 sequence is 14 residues long. CDR1 is WSHSY, CDR2 SAAADI, per germline. Written as DNA, the CDR3 is TGCGCCAGCAGTGAGCCAGGGTACTCCTACGAGCAGTACTTC. The encoded protein is CASSEPGYSYEQYF.